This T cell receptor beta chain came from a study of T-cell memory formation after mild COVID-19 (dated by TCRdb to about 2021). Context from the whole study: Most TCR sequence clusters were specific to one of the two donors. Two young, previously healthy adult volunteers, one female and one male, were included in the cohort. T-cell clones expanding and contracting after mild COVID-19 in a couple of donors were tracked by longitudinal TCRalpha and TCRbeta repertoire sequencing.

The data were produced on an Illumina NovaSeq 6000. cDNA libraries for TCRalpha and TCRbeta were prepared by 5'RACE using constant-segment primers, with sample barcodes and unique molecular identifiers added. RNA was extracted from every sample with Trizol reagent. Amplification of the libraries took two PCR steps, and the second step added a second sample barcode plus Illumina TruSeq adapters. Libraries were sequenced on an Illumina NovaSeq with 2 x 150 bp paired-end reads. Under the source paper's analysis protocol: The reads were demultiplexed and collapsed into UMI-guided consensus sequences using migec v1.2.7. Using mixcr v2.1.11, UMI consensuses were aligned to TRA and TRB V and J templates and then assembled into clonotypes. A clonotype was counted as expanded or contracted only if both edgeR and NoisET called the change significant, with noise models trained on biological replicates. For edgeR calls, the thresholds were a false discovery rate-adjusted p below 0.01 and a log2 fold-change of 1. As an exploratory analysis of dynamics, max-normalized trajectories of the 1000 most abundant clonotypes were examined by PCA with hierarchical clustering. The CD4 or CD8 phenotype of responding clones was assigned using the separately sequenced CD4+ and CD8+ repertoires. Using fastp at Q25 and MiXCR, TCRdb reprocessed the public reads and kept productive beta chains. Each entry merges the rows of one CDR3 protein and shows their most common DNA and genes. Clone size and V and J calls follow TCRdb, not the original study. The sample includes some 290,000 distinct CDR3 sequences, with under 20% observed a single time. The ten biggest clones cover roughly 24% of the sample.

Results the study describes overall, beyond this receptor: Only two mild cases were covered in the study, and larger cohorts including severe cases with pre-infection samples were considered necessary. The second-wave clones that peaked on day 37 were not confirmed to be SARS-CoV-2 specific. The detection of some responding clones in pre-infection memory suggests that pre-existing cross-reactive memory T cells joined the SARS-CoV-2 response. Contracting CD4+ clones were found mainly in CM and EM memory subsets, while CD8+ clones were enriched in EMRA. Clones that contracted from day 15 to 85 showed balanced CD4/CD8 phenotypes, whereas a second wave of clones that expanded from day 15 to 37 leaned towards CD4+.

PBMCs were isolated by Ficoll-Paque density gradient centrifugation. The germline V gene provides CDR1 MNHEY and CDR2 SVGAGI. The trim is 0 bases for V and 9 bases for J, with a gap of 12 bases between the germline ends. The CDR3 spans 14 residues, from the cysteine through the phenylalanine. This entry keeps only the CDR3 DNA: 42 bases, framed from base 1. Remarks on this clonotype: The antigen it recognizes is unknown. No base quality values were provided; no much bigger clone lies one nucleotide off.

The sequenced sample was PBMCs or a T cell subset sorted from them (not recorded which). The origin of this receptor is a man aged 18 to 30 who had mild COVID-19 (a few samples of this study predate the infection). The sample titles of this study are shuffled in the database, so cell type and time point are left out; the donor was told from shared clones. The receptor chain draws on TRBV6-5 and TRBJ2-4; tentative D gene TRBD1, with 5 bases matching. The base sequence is TGTGCCAGCAGTTACTCGACTCAGGGCGCCATTCAGTACTTC. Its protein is CASSYSTQGAIQYF.